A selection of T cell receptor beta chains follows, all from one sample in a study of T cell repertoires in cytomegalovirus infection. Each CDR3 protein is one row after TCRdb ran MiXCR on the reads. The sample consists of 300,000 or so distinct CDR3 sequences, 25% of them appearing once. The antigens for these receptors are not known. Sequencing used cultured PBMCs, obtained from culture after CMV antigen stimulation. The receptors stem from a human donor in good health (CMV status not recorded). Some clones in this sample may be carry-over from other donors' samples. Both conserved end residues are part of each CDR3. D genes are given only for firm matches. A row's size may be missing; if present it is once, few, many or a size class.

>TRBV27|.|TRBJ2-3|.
CASSLLPADTQYF
TGTGCCAGCAGTTTATTACCGGCCGATACGCAGTATTTT
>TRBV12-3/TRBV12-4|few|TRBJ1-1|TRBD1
CASSEDRATEAFF
TGTGCCAGCAGCGAGGACAGGGCGACTGAAGCTTTCTTT
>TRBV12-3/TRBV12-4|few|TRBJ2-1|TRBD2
CASSFTGRAYNEQFF
TGTGCCAGCAGTTTTACCGGGAGGGCCTACAATGAGCAGTTCTTC
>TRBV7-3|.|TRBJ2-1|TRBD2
CASSILGGSRNEQFF
TGTGCCAGCAGCATCCTTGGCGGGAGCCGGAATGAGCAGTTCTTC
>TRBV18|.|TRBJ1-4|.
CASSPDSSGEKLFF
TGTGCCAGCTCACCGGACAGCTCGGGTGAAAAACTGTTTTTT
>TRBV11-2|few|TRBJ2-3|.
CASSSGGWGTDTQYF
TGTGCCAGCAGTTCCGGGGGCTGGGGGACAGATACGCAGTATTTT
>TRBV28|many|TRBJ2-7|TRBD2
CASSLAAGGPYEQYF
TGTGCCAGCAGTTTAGCCGCGGGAGGGCCGTACGAGCAGTACTTC
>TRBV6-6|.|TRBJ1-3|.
CASSPYSGNTIYF
TGTGCCAGCTCCCCTTATTCTGGAAACACCATATATTTT
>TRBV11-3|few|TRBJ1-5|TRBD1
CASTYITKGQGRCRDQPQHF
TGTGCCAGCACCTATATTACGAAAGGACAGGGTCGATGTAGGGATCAGCCCCAGCATTTT
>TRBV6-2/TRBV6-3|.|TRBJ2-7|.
CASRGDPYEQYF
TGTGCCAGCCGAGGGGACCCCTACGAGCAGTACTTC
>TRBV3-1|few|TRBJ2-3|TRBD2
CASSGLAGRADTQYF
TGTGCCAGCAGTGGACTAGCGGGACGGGCCGATACGCAGTATTTT
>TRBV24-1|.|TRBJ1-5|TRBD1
CATSDSRDSHFNQPQHF
TGTGCCACCAGTGATTCCCGGGACAGCCACTTCAATCAGCCCCAGCATTTT
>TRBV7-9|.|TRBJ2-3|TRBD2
CASSLTSGDTDTQYF
TGTGCCAGCAGCTTAACTAGCGGAGACACAGATACGCAGTATTTT
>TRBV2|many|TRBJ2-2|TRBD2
CASRSTSGATGELFF
TGTGCCAGCAGGAGCACTAGCGGAGCTACCGGGGAGCTGTTTTTT
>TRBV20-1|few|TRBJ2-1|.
CSARSPFNEQFF
TGCAGTGCTAGAAGTCCCTTCAATGAGCAGTTCTTC
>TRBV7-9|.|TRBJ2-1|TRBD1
CASSLGGQGAREQFF
TGTGCCAGCAGCTTAGGCGGACAGGGGGCACGGGAGCAGTTCTTC
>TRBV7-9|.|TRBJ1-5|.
CASSLIGEEPQHF
TGTGCCAGCAGCTTGATTGGCGAAGAGCCCCAGCATTTT
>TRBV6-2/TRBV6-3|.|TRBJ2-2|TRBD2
CASSTRLAGLNTGELFF
TGTGCCAGCAGTACCCGACTAGCGGGATTGAACACCGGGGAGCTGTTTTTT
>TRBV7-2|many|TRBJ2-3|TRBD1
CASSLSGTGSTDTQYF
TGTGCCAGCAGCTTGTCCGGGACAGGGAGCACAGATACGCAGTATTTT
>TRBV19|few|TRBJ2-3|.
CASSNEPGTTDTQYF
TGTGCCAGTAGTAACGAACCGGGGACCACAGATACGCAGTATTTT
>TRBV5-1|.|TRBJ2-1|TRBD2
CASKGTAGDLYNEQFF
TGCGCCAGCAAAGGGACGGCGGGAGACCTCTACAATGAGCAGTTCTTC
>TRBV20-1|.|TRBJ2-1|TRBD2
CSVPSGRAREQFF
TGCAGTGTTCCTAGCGGGAGGGCCCGGGAGCAGTTCTTC
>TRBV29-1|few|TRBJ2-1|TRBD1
CSGTGSSYNEQFF
TGCAGCGGGACAGGGAGCTCCTACAATGAGCAGTTCTTC
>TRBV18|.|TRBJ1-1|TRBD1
CASSPEGQGGHTEAFF
TGTGCCAGCTCACCAGAGGGACAGGGGGGTCATACTGAAGCTTTCTTT
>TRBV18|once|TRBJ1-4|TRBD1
CASSPFGQGAPNEKLFF
TGTGCCAGCTCACCATTCGGACAGGGGGCACCTAATGAAAAACTGTTTTTT
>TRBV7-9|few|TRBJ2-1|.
CASSLVPRGDYNEQFF
TGTGCCAGCAGCTTAGTACCCCGAGGGGACTACAATGAGCAGTTCTTC
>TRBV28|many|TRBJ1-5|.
CASSLWSGTQGNQPQHF
TGTGCCAGCAGTTTATGGTCAGGGACCCAGGGCAATCAGCCCCAGCATTTT
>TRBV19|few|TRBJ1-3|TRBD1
CASSPWTGGNTIYF
TGTGCCAGTAGTCCCTGGACAGGGGGAAACACCATATATTTT
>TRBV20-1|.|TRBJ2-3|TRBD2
CSAKPTSGSTDTQYF
TGCAGTGCTAAACCGACTAGCGGGAGCACAGATACGCAGTATTTT
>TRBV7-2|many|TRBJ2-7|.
CASSGRGVGGPQKVGEQYF
TGTGCCAGCAGCGGGAGGGGGGTAGGCGGCCCGCAGAAGGTGGGCGAGCAGTACTTC
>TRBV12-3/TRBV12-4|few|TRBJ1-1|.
CASSLGSEAFF
TGTGCCAGCAGTTTAGGCAGTGAAGCTTTCTTT
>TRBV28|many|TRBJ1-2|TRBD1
CASSLGQGNGYTF
TGTGCCAGCAGTTTAGGACAGGGGAATGGCTACACCTTC
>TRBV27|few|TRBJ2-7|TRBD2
CASSPQRGEFYEQYF
TGTGCCAGCAGTCCCCAGCGGGGGGAATTCTACGAGCAGTACTTC
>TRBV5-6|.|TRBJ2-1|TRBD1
CASSLTAGQGINEQFF
TGTGCCAGCAGCCTTACTGCGGGACAGGGGATCAATGAGCAGTTCTTC
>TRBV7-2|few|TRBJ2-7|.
CASSLVFSETYEQYF
TGTGCCAGCAGCTTAGTGTTCTCTGAAACCTACGAGCAGTACTTC
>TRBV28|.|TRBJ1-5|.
CASSTQVGQGSLQPQHF
TGTGCCAGCAGTACCCAGGTAGGGCAGGGGAGCCTTCAGCCCCAGCATTTT
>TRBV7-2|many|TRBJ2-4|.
CASSSQTALKNIQYF
TGTGCCAGCAGCTCCCAGACAGCCCTCAAAAACATTCAGTACTTC
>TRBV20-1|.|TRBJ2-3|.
CSARKPGISSDTQYF
TGCAGTGCTAGAAAGCCCGGGATCTCCTCAGATACGCAGTATTTT
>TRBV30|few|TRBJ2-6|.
CAWSRAAGANVLTF
TGTGCCTGGAGTAGGGCAGCTGGGGCCAACGTCCTGACTTTC
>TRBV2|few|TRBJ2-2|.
CASRGDGYTGELFF
TGTGCCAGCAGAGGGGACGGATACACCGGGGAGCTGTTTTTT
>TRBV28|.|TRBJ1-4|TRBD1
CASSKQGTNEKLFF
TGTGCCAGCAGTAAACAGGGGACTAATGAAAAACTGTTTTTT
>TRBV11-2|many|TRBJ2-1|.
CASSLMTSDSNEQFF
TGTGCCAGCAGCTTAATGACATCCGATAGCAATGAGCAGTTCTTC
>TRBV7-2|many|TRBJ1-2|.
CASSSDGPNYGYTF
TGTGCCAGCAGCTCCGACGGGCCCAACTATGGCTACACCTTC
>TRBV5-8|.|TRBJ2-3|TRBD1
CASSEDRVRTTDTQYF
TGTGCCAGCAGCGAGGACAGGGTACGAACCACAGATACGCAGTATTTT
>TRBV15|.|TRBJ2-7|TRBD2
CATSVPGTTFYEQYF
TGTGCCACCAGCGTCCCCGGGACTACGTTCTACGAGCAGTACTTC
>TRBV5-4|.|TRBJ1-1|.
CASSLESGGGTEAFF
TGTGCCAGCAGCTTGGAATCCGGCGGTGGCACTGAAGCTTTCTTT
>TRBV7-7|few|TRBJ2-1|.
CASSSGATPEQFF
TGTGCCAGCAGCTCGGGGGCAACCCCTGAGCAGTTCTTC
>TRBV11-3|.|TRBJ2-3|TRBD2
CASSRSGNGVTDTQYF
TGTGCCAGCAGCAGGAGCGGGAATGGAGTTACAGATACGCAGTATTTT
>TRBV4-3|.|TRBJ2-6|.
CASSQDVSSGANVLTF
TGCGCCAGCAGCCAAGATGTGAGCTCTGGGGCCAACGTCCTGACTTTC
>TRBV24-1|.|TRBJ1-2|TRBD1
CATSPGTGAEGYTF
TGTGCCACCAGCCCCGGGACAGGGGCGGAGGGCTACACCTTC
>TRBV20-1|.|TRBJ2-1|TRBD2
CSAVRITSAHEQFF
TGCAGTGCTGTCCGGATAACTAGCGCCCATGAGCAGTTCTTC
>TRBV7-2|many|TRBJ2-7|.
CASSLDRDAGEQYF
TGTGCCAGCAGCTTAGACAGGGACGCCGGCGAGCAGTACTTC
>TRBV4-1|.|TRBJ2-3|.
CASSQDPGSTDTQYF
TGCGCCAGCAGCCAAGATCCGGGCAGCACAGATACGCAGTATTTT
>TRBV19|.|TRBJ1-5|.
CASSIGNQPQHF
TGTGCCAGTAGTATAGGGAATCAGCCCCAGCATTTT